This TCR beta chain was found in a study of CD8 T cells in ankylosing spondylitis (TCRdb year 2017). Context from the whole study: The study set out to find disease-linked TCR variants by profiling T cell receptor beta repertoires in ankylosing spondylitis patients and healthy donors. The full study cohort was made up of 25 ankylosing spondylitis patients and fewer than 120 healthy donors. Peripheral blood samples were taken, and synovial fluid was additionally collected from ankylosing spondylitis patients. Study-level results and caveats: The disease-linked clones were reported as significantly enriched in matched synovial fluid samples from ankylosing spondylitis patients. The disease-linked clones showed a CD8+ phenotype and occurred at relatively low frequencies in peripheral blood. Blood from ankylosing spondylitis patients appeared to be characterized by a TCR beta motif made up of about 8 highly homologous amino acid variants. Some motif variants were previously reported in synovial fluid and blood of reactive arthritis patients, suggesting common disease-initiation mechanisms.

Instrument used: Illumina HiSeq 2500. Quantitative 5'-RACE with molecular barcodes was used to prepare TCR beta libraries. Per the authors' processing: To identify disease-linked TCR variants, a new computational method was used, one built on a probabilistic model of VDJ rearrangement. TCRdb took the public reads, trimmed them with fastp at Q25, ran MiXCR for clone calling and kept in-frame beta chains. Each entry merges the rows of one CDR3 protein and shows their most common DNA and genes. None of the V and J calls come from the authors' own analysis; TCRdb made them. The table for this sample lists about 160,000 distinct CDR3 sequences; around 43% of them were counted only once. 12% to 15% of the sample goes to the ten largest clones. Synovial fluid samples were matched to blood samples from the same ankylosing spondylitis patients. The germline V gene provides CDR1 MGHDK and CDR2 SYGVNS. Spanning cysteine to phenylalanine, the CDR3 consists of 18 amino acids. Only CDR3 DNA remains: 54 bases, in frame from the first base. After removal of 3 bases from V and 6 bases from J, the junction retains 14 bases not matched to a gene.

As concerns this clonotype: What this receptor recognizes is not known. Base qualities are not recorded, but no much larger clone differs from it by a single base.

Sequences were obtained from synovial fluid, either unsorted or a sorted T cell fraction (not recorded which). This receptor was taken from a male donor with ankylosing spondylitis. The chain is assembled from TRBV25-1 and TRBJ2-7; 13 bases in between match TRBD2. The CDR3 region has the sequence CASSDSTSGGPSVGEQYF. Here is the DNA: TGTGCCAGCAGTGACTCGACTAGCGGGGGGCCCAGTGTCGGCGAGCAGTACTTC.